One and the same sample provided the 18 T cell receptor beta chains below, sequenced in a study of T cell clonality in common variable immunodeficiency. Only in-frame clones appear in the TCRdb table, and some are missing; sequencing was by immunoSEQ multiplex PCR. In total the sample includes 45,000 to 65,000 clones, none of them seen once. Sequencing was carried out using peripheral blood mononuclear cells. Receptors were obtained from a person between 18 and 75 years old in good health.

This clone was observed at least ten times. From the germline J gene comes the end of the CDR3, since the read stops 3 residues before it. This chain connects TRBV7-2 to TRBJ2-6; perhaps TRBD1 as D (6 bases). The germline V and J ends were trimmed by 2 bases and 2 bases, with 7 bases remaining between them. CDR3 length: 15 amino acids. Per the germline V gene, CDR1 is SGHTA and CDR2 is FQGNSA. The sequenced CDR3 bases are TGTGCCAGCAGCTTACAGGGGACTGGGGCCAACGTC. Translating gives CASSLQGTGANV. The entire CDR3 is CASSLQGTGANVLTF.

This clone was seen many times. The sequenced fragment ends 3 residues before the CDR3 boundary, so the rest is inferred from the germline J gene. The V call is TRBV20-1, the J call TRBJ2-7; D assignment may be TRBD1 or TRBD2 (5 bases each). This CDR3 is 15 amino acids long. Trimming left V 0 bases short and J 2 bases short, with 14 bases between. CDR1 and CDR2 (germline): DFQATT, SNEGSKA (reference sequence). The CDR3 here is CSARDYLRGTYEQYF. CDR3 bases read: TGCAGTGCTAGAGATTACCTGAGGGGAACCTACGAG.

Note on this clone: With the read ending 3 residues before the CDR3 end, the germline J gene is used to fill in that end. Other DNA sequences of this sample code for an identical CDR3. V and J are TRBV19 and TRBJ1-2; 7 bases map to TRBD1. The CDR3 consists of 15 residues. The V gene's germline CDR1 is LNHDA and CDR2 SQIVND (reference sequence). Trimming removed 6 bases from V and 0 bases from J; junction bases left unmatched: 7. The part of the CDR3 DNA that was read is TGTGCCAGTAGCCCGACAGGGCTATCTAACTATGGC. As protein: CASSPTGLSNYG. In full, the CDR3 is CASSPTGLSNYGYTF.

This clone came up many times. The read ends 3 residues early relative to the CDR3; the germline J gene fills the gap. This sequence joins TRBV5-1 and TRBJ2-5; D call uncertain. The germline V gene encodes CDR1 SGHRS and CDR2 YFSETQ. The CDR3 has 14 amino acids. V lost 0 bases and J 7 bases, leaving 13 bases between the germline ends. The CDR3 reads CASSLDSPPGTQYF. CDR3 bases read: TGCGCCAGCAGCTTGGATTCGCCGCCAGGGACC.

This clone was counted at least ten times. The read ends 3 residues early relative to the CDR3; the germline J gene fills the gap. The sample holds other DNA sequences that translate to the same CDR3. The chain carries TRBV5-6 and TRBJ1-3, with D possibly being TRBD1 (6 bases). Germline V gives CDR1 SGHDT, CDR2 YYEEEE. Trimming removed 2 bases from V and 2 bases from J, with 11 bases in between. CDR3 length: 15 residues. The DNA read from the CDR3 is TGTGCCAGCAGCTTATACGGACAGACTGGAAACACC. It is translated as CASSLYGQTGNT. The entire CDR3 protein is CASSLYGQTGNTIYF.

At least ten counts were recorded for this clone. The observed sequence ends 3 residues before the CDR3 terminus, with the missing tail filled in from the germline J gene. The rearrangement uses TRBV7-3 and TRBJ2-3, with 11 bases that match TRBD2. V lost 2 bases, J lost 2 bases, and 3 bases stayed unmatched. Germline values: CDR1 SGHTA, CDR2 FQGTGA. The CDR3 consists of 16 residues. CDR3 bases read: TGTGCCAGCAGCTTAGGGACTAGCGGAAACACAGATACG. Its protein is CASSLGTSGNTDT. The CDR3 reads in full as CASSLGTSGNTDTQYF.

This clone has more than one count but fewer than ten. Read data end 3 residues before the CDR3 end; the end is taken from the germline J gene. V usage is TRBV7-8 and J usage is TRBJ1-4; perhaps TRBD1 as D (5 bases). The CDR3 loop spans 16 amino acids. Germline lookup yields CDR1 SGHVS and CDR2 FQNEAQ. CDR3 protein: CASSLIQASHNSPLFF. Partial CDR3 DNA: TGTGCCAGCAGCTTAATACAGGCATCCCATAATTCACCA. The variable domain in full, with the rest retrieved from reference TRBV7-8 and TRBJ1-4, is GAGVSQSPRYKVAKRGQDVALRCDPISGHVSLFWYQQALGQGPEFLTYFQNEAQLDKSGLPSDRFFAERPEGSVSTLKIQRTQQEDSAVYLCASSLIQASHNSPLFFGSGTQLSVL.

This clone was recorded at least ten times. The read is 3 residues too short to cover the CDR3 end, so that end is filled in from the germline J gene. V and J are TRBV10-1 and TRBJ1-1; D is undetermined. This CDR3 has 12 amino acids. CDR1 WNHNN and CDR2 SYGVQD come from the germline V gene (reference sequence). The sequenced CDR3 bases are TGCGCCAGCAGTGACGGTAGGGCATCG. Amino acids: CASSDGRAS. The whole CDR3 sequence reads CASSDGRASAFF.

The table lists this clone with many counts. Read sequence stops 3 residues before the CDR3 end, and the germline J gene provides the missing end. V and J are TRBV14 and TRBJ2-7, with TRBD2 matching 7 bases. The germline gives CDR1 SGHDN, CDR2 FVKESK. The CDR3 is made up of 14 amino acids. V lost 4 bases and J lost 3; bases outside the gene matches: 6. The CDR3 DNA, read in part, is TGTGCCAGCAGCCTCAGGGACTATTACTACGAG. It specifies CASSLRDYYYE. The whole CDR3 protein is CASSLRDYYYEQYF.

A remark on this clone: The observed sequence ends 3 residues before the CDR3 terminus, with the missing tail filled in from the germline J gene. The chain uses TRBV5-1 and TRBJ2-5, with 11 bases matching TRBD1. Germline assignment: CDR1 SGHRS and CDR2 YFSETQ. CDR3 length: 15 amino acids. Losses at the gene ends were 4 bases for V and 5 bases for J; bases not matched to a gene: 7. The sequenced part of the CDR3 DNA is TGCGCCAGCAGCGGACAGGGGGCCGAAGGGGAGACC. Its protein is CASSGQGAEGET. The whole CDR3 protein reads CASSGQGAEGETQYF.

Points on this clone: The CDR3 goes on 3 residues after the read ends, and that part is filled in from the germline J gene. The gene calls are TRBV19 and TRBJ1-5; the D is unclear. V was pared by 7 bases and J by 5 bases, with 18 bases between. This CDR3 comprises 15 residues. Germline CDR1 LNHDA, CDR2 SQIVND (reference sequence). The DNA read from the CDR3 is TGTGCCAGTACCACAAGTATAGGGCCTTATCAGCCC. Translating gives CASTTSIGPYQP. The whole CDR3 protein is CASTTSIGPYQPQHF.

This clone was counted at least ten times. Read sequence stops 3 residues before the CDR3 end, and the germline J gene provides the missing end. The chain carries TRBV7-9 and TRBJ1-1; no clear D gene. The CDR3 is 14 amino acids. V gave up 5 bases and J gave up 4 bases, with 14 bases separating them. Looked up from germline, CDR1 is SEHNR and CDR2 is FQNEAQ (reference sequence). CDR3 region: CASSILDGPTEAFF. Partial CDR3 DNA: TGTGCCAGCAGCATCCTTGATGGGCCCACTGAA. The full variable domain, in which reference TRBV7-9 and TRBJ1-1 provide the parts outside the CDR3, is DTGVSQNPRHKITKRGQNVTFRCDPISEHNRLYWYRQTLGQGPEFLTYFQNEAQLEKSRLLSDRFSAERPKGSFSTLEIQRTEQGDSAMYLCASSILDGPTEAFFGQGTRLTVV.

This clone was counted many times. From the germline J gene comes the end of the CDR3, since the read stops 3 residues before it. The chain is built from TRBV5-1 and TRBJ2-3; TRBD1 aligns across 8 bases. CDR1 and CDR2 from the germline V gene are SGHRS and YFSETQ. J was trimmed by 2 bases and V by 2 bases; bases with no gene match: 7. The CDR3 is 16 amino acids. The CDR3 bases that were read are TGCGCCAGCAGCTTCCAGGGACAGGAGAACACAGATACG. This sequence encodes CASSFQGQENTDT. The complete CDR3 reads CASSFQGQENTDTQYF.

The sample holds many counts of this clone. The read terminates 3 residues ahead of where the CDR3 ends, so the germline J gene completes it. The rearrangement joins TRBV18 to TRBJ2-7; 7 bases are shared with TRBD1. The V gene end was trimmed by 6 bases and the J gene end by 1 base; junction bases not matched to a gene: 3. The CDR3 is made up of 13 amino acids. Germline CDR1 reads KGHSH; CDR2 reads LQKENI. CDR3 DNA (partial): TGTGCCAGCTCTCAGGACAGGTCCTACGAG. It encodes CASSQDRSYE. The CDR3, in full, reads CASSQDRSYEQYF.

This clone showed up many times. The sequenced fragment ends 3 residues before the CDR3 boundary, so the rest is inferred from the germline J gene. The chain links TRBV2 to TRBJ1-2; D is unresolved. This CDR3 has 15 amino acids. CDR1 and CDR2 (germline): SNHLY, FYNNEI. V lost 2 bases and J lost 6, with 16 bases in between. This chain's CDR3 is CASSEYAGEKNGYTF. The CDR3 bases that were read are TGTGCCAGCAGTGAATATGCCGGGGAGAAGAATGGC.

As for this clone: The read comes to an end 3 residues before the CDR3 does, leaving the germline J gene to fill in the end. V usage is TRBV5-1 and J usage is TRBJ2-1; maybe TRBD1 (6 bases). The CDR3 loop spans 15 amino acids. CDR1 and CDR2 from the germline V gene are SGHRS and YFSETQ. The V and J ends lost 0 bases and 8 bases respectively, with 15 bases between them. Incomplete CDR3 DNA: TGCGCCAGCAGCTTGGTTTCTACAGGGAACGATGAG. It yields the protein CASSLVSTGNDE. The CDR3 in full is CASSLVSTGNDEQFF.

This clone was observed a few times. The read ends 3 residues before the CDR3 terminus; that terminus is restored from the germline J gene. The chain employs TRBV10-2 and TRBJ2-5; D unclear. Trimming removed 6 bases at V and 2 bases at J, with 10 bases between. Germline lookup yields CDR1 WSHSY and CDR2 SAAADI. This CDR3 has 13 amino acids. The CDR3 bases that were read are TGCGCCAGCAGGATGGCGGCGCAAGAGACC. Translation gives CASRMAAQET. The entire CDR3 sequence reads CASRMAAQETQYF.

This clone showed up many times. The CDR3 end is not reached by the read, which stops 3 residues before it; the germline J gene fills it in. V and J are TRBV5-1 and TRBJ2-7; possible D gene TRBD1, 6 bases. CDR3 length: 12 residues. V was clipped by 4 bases and J by 6 bases, with 11 bases between them. CDR1 and CDR2 (germline): SGHRS, YFSETQ. CDR3 protein: CASSPGTSEQYF. CDR3 DNA, as far as it was read: TGCGCCAGCAGCCCCGGGACAAGCGAG.